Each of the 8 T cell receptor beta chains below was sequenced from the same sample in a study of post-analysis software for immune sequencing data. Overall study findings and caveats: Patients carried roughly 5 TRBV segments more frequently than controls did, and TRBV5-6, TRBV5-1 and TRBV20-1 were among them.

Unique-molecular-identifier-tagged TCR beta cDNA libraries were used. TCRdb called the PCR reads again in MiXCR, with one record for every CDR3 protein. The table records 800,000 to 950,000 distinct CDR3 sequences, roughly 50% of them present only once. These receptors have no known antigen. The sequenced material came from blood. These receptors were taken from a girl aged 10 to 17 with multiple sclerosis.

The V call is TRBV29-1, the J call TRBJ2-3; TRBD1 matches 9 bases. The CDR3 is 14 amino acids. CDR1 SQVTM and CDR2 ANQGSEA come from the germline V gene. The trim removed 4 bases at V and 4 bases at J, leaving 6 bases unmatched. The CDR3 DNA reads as TGCAGCGTTGCCGTACAGGGGGCCGCAGATACGCAGTATTTT. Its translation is CSVAVQGAADTQYF.

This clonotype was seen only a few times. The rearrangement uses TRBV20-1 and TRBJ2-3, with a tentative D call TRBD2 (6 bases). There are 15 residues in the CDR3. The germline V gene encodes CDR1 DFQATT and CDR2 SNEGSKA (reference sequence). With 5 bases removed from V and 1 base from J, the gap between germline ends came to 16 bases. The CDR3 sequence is CSARVLATGTDTQYF. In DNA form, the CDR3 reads TGCAGTGCTCGGGTGCTAGCGACTGGCACAGATACGCAGTATTTT.

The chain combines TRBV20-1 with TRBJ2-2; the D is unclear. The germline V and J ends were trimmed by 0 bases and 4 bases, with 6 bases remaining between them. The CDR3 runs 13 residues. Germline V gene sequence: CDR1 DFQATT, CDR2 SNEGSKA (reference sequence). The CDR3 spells CSAREVSTGELFF. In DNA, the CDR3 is TGCAGTGCTAGAGAAGTTTCCACCGGGGAGCTGTTTTTT.

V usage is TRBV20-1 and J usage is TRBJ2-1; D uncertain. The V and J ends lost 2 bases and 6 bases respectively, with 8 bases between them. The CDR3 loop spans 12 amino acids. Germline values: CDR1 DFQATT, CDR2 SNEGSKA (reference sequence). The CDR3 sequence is CSARSQSNEQFF. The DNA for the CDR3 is TGCAGTGCTAGAAGTCAGTCCAATGAGCAGTTCTTC.

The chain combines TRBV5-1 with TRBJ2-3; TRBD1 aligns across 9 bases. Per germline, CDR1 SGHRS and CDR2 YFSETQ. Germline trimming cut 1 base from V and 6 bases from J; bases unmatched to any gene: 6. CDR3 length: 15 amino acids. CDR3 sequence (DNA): TGCGCCAGCAGCTTGACAGGGGGCGGGCGGGATACGCAGTATTTT. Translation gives CASSLTGGGRDTQYF.

In DNA, the CDR3 is TGTGCCATCAGCCCCGGGACTAGCGGGAGAAGAGCATCAGATACGCAGTATTTT. Amino acids: CAISPGTSGRRASDTQYF. The chain uses TRBV10-3 and TRBJ2-3; 14 nucleotides match TRBD2. Germline lookup yields CDR1 ENHRY and CDR2 SYGVKD. This CDR3 contains 18 residues. Unmatched junction bases numbered 12, after V lost 6 bases and J lost 4 bases.

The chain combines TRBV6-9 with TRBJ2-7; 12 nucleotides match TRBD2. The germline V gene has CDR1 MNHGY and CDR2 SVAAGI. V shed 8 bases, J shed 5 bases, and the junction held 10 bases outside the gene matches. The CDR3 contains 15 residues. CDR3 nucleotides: TGTGCCAGCGGCGGTAGCCTAGCGGGAGGGAACGAGCAGTACTTC. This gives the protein CASGGSLAGGNEQYF.

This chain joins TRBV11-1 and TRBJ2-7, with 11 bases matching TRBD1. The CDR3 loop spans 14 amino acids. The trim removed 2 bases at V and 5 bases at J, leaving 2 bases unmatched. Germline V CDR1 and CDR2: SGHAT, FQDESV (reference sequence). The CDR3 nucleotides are TGTGCCAGCAGCTTAAGGACAGGGGGCCACGAGCAGTACTTC. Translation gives CASSLRTGGHEQYF. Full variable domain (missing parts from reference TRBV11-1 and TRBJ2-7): EAEVAQSPRYKITEKSQAVAFWCDPISGHATLYWYRQILGQGPELLVQFQDESVVDDSQLPKDRFSAERLKGVDSTLKIQPAELGDSAMYLCASSLRTGGHEQYFGPGTRLTVT.